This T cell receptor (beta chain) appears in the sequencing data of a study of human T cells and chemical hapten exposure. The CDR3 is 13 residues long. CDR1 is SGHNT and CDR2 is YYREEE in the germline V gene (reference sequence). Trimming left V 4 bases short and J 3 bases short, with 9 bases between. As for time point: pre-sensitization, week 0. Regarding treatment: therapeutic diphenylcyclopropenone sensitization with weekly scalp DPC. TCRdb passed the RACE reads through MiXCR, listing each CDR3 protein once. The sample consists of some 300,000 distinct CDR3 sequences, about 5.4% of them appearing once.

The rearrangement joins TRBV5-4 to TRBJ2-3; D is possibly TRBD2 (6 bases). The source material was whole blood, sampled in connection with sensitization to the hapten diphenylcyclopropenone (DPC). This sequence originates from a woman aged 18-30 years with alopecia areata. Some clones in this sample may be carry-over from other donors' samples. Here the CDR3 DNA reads TGTGCCAGCAGCCGGACTACAACAGATACGCAGTATTTT. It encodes CASSRTTTDTQYF.